This T cell receptor (beta chain) appears in the sequencing data of a study of blood T cell repertoires in COVID-19. Study-level information: T cells, B-cell-depleted T cells, or PBMCs supplied cDNA or gDNA.

As processed by the authors: From reference gene primer amplification, estimates of nucleated cell counts were derived. TCRdb's table, derived via immunoSEQ multiplex PCR, lists solely in-frame clones and lacks some. That table gives V, J and clone size, and the DNA gave D and trimming. The table has 300,000 to 450,000 clones, 85% to 90% seen once. The age range of participants was 18 to 89 years, with residence in under 30 US areas. Recovered participants had two consecutive negative NP/OP PCR tests, healthcare professional clearance, or symptom resolution. Sequenced sample: PBMCs or T cells enriched from blood (not recorded which). The receptor's source is a woman younger than 35 who had recovered from COVID-19.

The CDR3 sequence is CASSLGLRQGTGELFF. DNA of the CDR3: TGTGCCAGCAGCTTAGGGCTACGACAGGGGACCGGGGAGCTGTTTTTT. The genes are TRBV11-3 and TRBJ2-2; TRBD1 agrees at 8 bases. Per the germline V gene, CDR1 is SGHNT and CDR2 is YENEEA. The CDR3 is made up of 16 amino acids. V lost 1 base, J lost 5 bases, and 6 bases stayed unmatched.